These T cell receptor beta chains were read from a single sample in a study of T cells in tumors after PD-1 blockade. Clones were sequenced by immunoSEQ multiplex PCR, and TCRdb holds only the in-frame ones, with some missing. The sample consists of around 1,500 clones, 65% to 75% of them appearing once. The sequencing here drew on tumor tissue, taken before anti-PD-1 treatment. Receptors were obtained from a human donor with cutaneous squamous cell carcinoma. Each CDR3 is given with its conserved first and last residue. The order of the fields is D gene, V gene, clone size, J gene, CDR3 DNA, CDR3 protein. The D gene is left open where the match is weak. Only some rows state a clone size, as once, few, many or a class for expanded clones.

d_gene: TRBD1; v_gene: TRBV3-1/TRBV3-2; abundance: NA; j_gene: TRBJ1-4; CDR3nt: TGTGCCAGCAGCCCCGGACAGGGGGGTGAAAAACTGTTTTTT; CDR3aa: CASSPGQGGEKLFF
d_gene: TRBD1; v_gene: TRBV6-1; abundance: NA; j_gene: TRBJ1-2; CDR3nt: TGTGCCAGCAGTGAAGGGGACAGAAGGGGCTACACCTTC; CDR3aa: CASSEGDRRGYTF
d_gene: NA; v_gene: TRBV18; abundance: NA; j_gene: TRBJ1-1; CDR3nt: TGTGCCAGCTCACCAAGGACAGCAAACACTGAAGCTTTCTTT; CDR3aa: CASSPRTANTEAFF
d_gene: NA; v_gene: TRBV19; abundance: NA; j_gene: TRBJ2-5; CDR3nt: TGTGCCAGTAGTTTGGGGGTCTACCAAGAGACCCAGTACTTC; CDR3aa: CASSLGVYQETQYF
d_gene: NA; v_gene: TRBV5-4; abundance: NA; j_gene: TRBJ1-2; CDR3nt: TGTGCCAGCAGCCTCCCCGACAGCTATGGCTACACCTTC; CDR3aa: CASSLPDSYGYTF
d_gene: NA; v_gene: TRBV7-9; abundance: NA; j_gene: TRBJ2-7; CDR3nt: TGTGCCAGCAGCTTAGCCAGGTCGCACGAGCAGTACTTC; CDR3aa: CASSLARSHEQYF
d_gene: NA; v_gene: TRBV7-8; abundance: NA; j_gene: TRBJ1-1; CDR3nt: TGTGCCAGCAGCATCTCCCAGGCCGGAGGATTTGAAGCTTTCTTT; CDR3aa: CASSISQAGGFEAFF
d_gene: NA; v_gene: TRBV14; abundance: once; j_gene: TRBJ2-7; CDR3nt: TGTGCCAGCAGCCTCTACGAGCAGTACTTC; CDR3aa: CASSLYEQYF
d_gene: TRBD1; v_gene: TRBV9; abundance: NA; j_gene: TRBJ1-2; CDR3nt: TGTGCCAGCAGCGGGGGATTCGGGACAGGGGCTGAGTATGGCTACACCTTC; CDR3aa: CASSGGFGTGAEYGYTF
d_gene: NA; v_gene: TRBV3-1/TRBV3-2; abundance: large; j_gene: TRBJ2-2; CDR3nt: TGTGCCAGCAGCCCCTCGTGGGGGGCAGGGACCGGGGAGCTGTTTTTT; CDR3aa: CASSPSWGAGTGELFF
d_gene: TRBD1; v_gene: TRBV19; abundance: NA; j_gene: TRBJ1-2; CDR3nt: TGTGCCAGTAGTTCAGGGGGCCAAGGAATTTATGGCTACACCTTC; CDR3aa: CASSSGGQGIYGYTF
d_gene: TRBD1; v_gene: TRBV24-1; abundance: few; j_gene: TRBJ2-2; CDR3nt: TGTGCCACCAGTAGTATGGGACAGGGCACCGGGGAGCTGTTTTTT; CDR3aa: CATSSMGQGTGELFF
d_gene: NA; v_gene: TRBV7-8; abundance: NA; j_gene: TRBJ1-4; CDR3nt: TGTGCCAGCAGCCCGAACGTAGCAACTAATGAAAAACTGTTTTTT; CDR3aa: CASSPNVATNEKLFF
d_gene: TRBD1; v_gene: TRBV19; abundance: large; j_gene: TRBJ2-1; CDR3nt: TGTGCCAGTAGGGGACAGGGGGCGCCAGGCAATGAGCAGTTCTTC; CDR3aa: CASRGQGAPGNEQFF
d_gene: NA; v_gene: TRBV6-1; abundance: NA; j_gene: TRBJ2-3; CDR3nt: TGTGCCAGCAGTGAACGGGGCAACACAGATACGCAGTATTTT; CDR3aa: CASSERGNTDTQYF
d_gene: NA; v_gene: TRBV2; abundance: NA; j_gene: TRBJ2-3; CDR3nt: TGTGCCAGCAGTGGGGGGGGACAGCCTCGCACAGATACGCAGTATTTT; CDR3aa: CASSGGGQPRTDTQYF
d_gene: NA; v_gene: TRBV4-1; abundance: few; j_gene: TRBJ2-3; CDR3nt: TGCGCCAGCAGCCAAGATACAGGGCAGGCGACAGATACGCAGTATTTT; CDR3aa: CASSQDTGQATDTQYF
d_gene: TRBD1; v_gene: TRBV6-1; abundance: NA; j_gene: TRBJ1-4; CDR3nt: TGTGCCAGCAGTGAGACAGGGCGCACTAATGAAAAACTGTTTTTT; CDR3aa: CASSETGRTNEKLFF
d_gene: NA; v_gene: TRBV5-6; abundance: NA; j_gene: TRBJ2-7; CDR3nt: TGTGCCAGCAGCTCCCGGGCCTCTAAGGAGCAGTACTTC; CDR3aa: CASSSRASKEQYF
d_gene: NA; v_gene: TRBV7-2; abundance: NA; j_gene: TRBJ1-5; CDR3nt: TGTGCCAGCAGCTTTTTATTAGGGACCAATCAGCCCCAGCATTTT; CDR3aa: CASSFLLGTNQPQHF
d_gene: TRBD1; v_gene: TRBV4-1; abundance: few; j_gene: TRBJ2-7; CDR3nt: TGCGCCAGCAGCCCAGCGGGACAGGGGAGATCCTACGAGCAGTACTTC; CDR3aa: CASSPAGQGRSYEQYF
d_gene: TRBD1; v_gene: TRBV11-3; abundance: NA; j_gene: TRBJ2-2; CDR3nt: TGTGCCAGCAGCTTAGTCCAACAGGGGGCCGGGGAGCTGTTTTTT; CDR3aa: CASSLVQQGAGELFF
d_gene: NA; v_gene: TRBV2; abundance: NA; j_gene: TRBJ1-1; CDR3nt: TGTGCCAGCAGTGGCTGGGAGGGAGGCGAAGCTTTCTTT; CDR3aa: CASSGWEGGEAFF
d_gene: NA; v_gene: TRBV5-4; abundance: NA; j_gene: TRBJ1-2; CDR3nt: TGTGCCAGCAGCTTGGAGCGGGGACAAGACTATGGCTACACCTTC; CDR3aa: CASSLERGQDYGYTF
d_gene: TRBD1; v_gene: TRBV7-9; abundance: once; j_gene: TRBJ1-6; CDR3nt: TGTGCCAGCAGCCAAGGGACAGGGGATAATTCACCCCTCCACTTT; CDR3aa: CASSQGTGDNSPLHF
d_gene: NA; v_gene: TRBV7-2; abundance: NA; j_gene: TRBJ2-3; CDR3nt: TGTGCCAGCAGCTCCCTCGCAGATACGCAGTATTTT; CDR3aa: CASSSLADTQYF
d_gene: NA; v_gene: TRBV20-1; abundance: NA; j_gene: TRBJ1-2; CDR3nt: TGCAGTGCTTCCGGCTACACCTTC; CDR3aa: CSASGYTF
d_gene: TRBD2; v_gene: TRBV27; abundance: NA; j_gene: TRBJ2-5; CDR3nt: TGTGCCAGCACCCGGACTAGCGGGGGCGGGGGGACCCAGTACTTC; CDR3aa: CASTRTSGGGGTQYF
d_gene: NA; v_gene: TRBV7-2; abundance: NA; j_gene: TRBJ1-2; CDR3nt: TGTGCCAGCAGCTTAGGACAGTCCTATGGCTACACCTTC; CDR3aa: CASSLGQSYGYTF
d_gene: NA; v_gene: TRBV2; abundance: NA; j_gene: TRBJ2-7; CDR3nt: TGTGCCAGCACCCAATCAGACGGTTACGAGCAGTACTTC; CDR3aa: CASTQSDGYEQYF
d_gene: NA; v_gene: TRBV6-4; abundance: NA; j_gene: TRBJ2-1; CDR3nt: TGTGCCAGCAGTGCCTCCCTGAACAATGAGCAGTTCTTC; CDR3aa: CASSASLNNEQFF
d_gene: NA; v_gene: TRBV6-6; abundance: NA; j_gene: TRBJ2-2; CDR3nt: TGTGCCAGCAAAGAACACTACACCGGGGAGCTGTTTTTT; CDR3aa: CASKEHYTGELFF
d_gene: NA; v_gene: TRBV7-2; abundance: NA; j_gene: TRBJ2-7; CDR3nt: TGTGCCAGCAGCTACCGGGACGGGGGCTACGAGCAGTACTTC; CDR3aa: CASSYRDGGYEQYF
d_gene: NA; v_gene: TRBV4-2; abundance: NA; j_gene: TRBJ2-5; CDR3nt: TGTGCCAGCAGCCAAGACGAGGGGGGGCTAAGGAGAGAGACCCAGTACTTC; CDR3aa: CASSQDEGGLRRETQYF
d_gene: TRBD1; v_gene: TRBV18; abundance: NA; j_gene: TRBJ1-6; CDR3nt: TGTGCCAGCTCGCCCGACAGGGGCGGAAATAATTCACCCCTCCACTTT; CDR3aa: CASSPDRGGNNSPLHF
d_gene: NA; v_gene: TRBV6-1; abundance: NA; j_gene: TRBJ2-3; CDR3nt: TGTGCCAGCAGTGACAGGGGAGATACGCAGTATTTT; CDR3aa: CASSDRGDTQYF
d_gene: TRBD1; v_gene: TRBV10-3; abundance: NA; j_gene: TRBJ2-1; CDR3nt: TGTGCCATCAGTGCAGAGGGGGCTACCTACAATGAGCAGTTCTTC; CDR3aa: CAISAEGATYNEQFF
d_gene: TRBD1; v_gene: TRBV10-3; abundance: NA; j_gene: TRBJ1-2; CDR3nt: TGTGCCACCGAAAACTTCAAAGCAGGGGGCCATGGCTACACCTTC; CDR3aa: CATENFKAGGHGYTF